The rows below give T cell receptor beta chains drawn from one sample of a study of blood T cell repertoires in COVID-19. The table came from immunoSEQ multiplex PCR; TCRdb's copy has only in-frame clones and leaves some out. The sample holds about 50,000 clones, 90% seen once. The sample taken for sequencing was peripheral blood. These receptors came from a human donor in a cohort sampled during active COVID-19. CDR3s include the opening cysteine and the closing phenylalanine or tryptophan. Each record gives: D gene, V gene, clone size, J gene, CDR3 DNA, CDR3 protein. D genes are given only for firm matches. Size is omitted from some rows. Given values are once, few, many or a class for expanded clones.

d_call: .
v_call: TRBV18
clone_size: .
j_call: TRBJ2-3
cdr3_nt: TGTGCCAGCTCCACACAGGGCACAGATACGCAGTATTTT
cdr3_aa: CASSTQGTDTQYF

d_call: .
v_call: TRBV12-3/TRBV12-4
clone_size: .
j_call: TRBJ1-2
cdr3_nt: TGTGCCAGCAGCGACACAAATGGCTACACCTTC
cdr3_aa: CASSDTNGYTF

d_call: .
v_call: TRBV12-3/TRBV12-4
clone_size: .
j_call: TRBJ2-5
cdr3_nt: TGTGCCAGCAGTCTGGGGGGTTTGGAGACCCAGTACTTC
cdr3_aa: CASSLGGLETQYF

d_call: TRBD1
v_call: TRBV5-1
clone_size: .
j_call: TRBJ1-2
cdr3_nt: TGCGCCAGCAGCGCGGACAGGGGTAGCTATGGCTACACCTTC
cdr3_aa: CASSADRGSYGYTF

d_call: .
v_call: TRBV7-3
clone_size: .
j_call: TRBJ2-2
cdr3_nt: TGTGCCAGCAGCCCCACGGGGGGCGTCACCGGGGAGCTGTTTTTT
cdr3_aa: CASSPTGGVTGELFF

d_call: TRBD2
v_call: TRBV24-1
clone_size: once
j_call: TRBJ2-1
cdr3_nt: TGTGCCACCAGTGACCCTAGCGGGAGGACTAGCAATGAGCAGTTCTTC
cdr3_aa: CATSDPSGRTSNEQFF

d_call: TRBD2
v_call: TRBV7-9
clone_size: .
j_call: TRBJ2-1
cdr3_nt: TGTGCCAGCAGCCCCGCGGGACTAGCGGGAGGGCCGAACAATGAGCAGTTCTTC
cdr3_aa: CASSPAGLAGGPNNEQFF

d_call: TRBD1
v_call: TRBV5-6
clone_size: .
j_call: TRBJ1-4
cdr3_nt: TGTGCCAGCAGCCCCGACAGGGGGGGTGAAAAACTGTTTTTT
cdr3_aa: CASSPDRGGEKLFF

d_call: TRBD2
v_call: TRBV5-6
clone_size: .
j_call: TRBJ2-7
cdr3_nt: TGTGCCAGCAGCCCCCTACTAGCGGGAGGGGGCGAGCAGTACTTC
cdr3_aa: CASSPLLAGGGEQYF

d_call: .
v_call: TRBV6-5
clone_size: .
j_call: TRBJ1-4
cdr3_nt: TGTGCCACCAGACCCTCGTACGGAGACAATGAAAAACTGTTTTTT
cdr3_aa: CATRPSYGDNEKLFF

d_call: .
v_call: TRBV16
clone_size: .
j_call: TRBJ2-1
cdr3_nt: TGTGCCAGCAGCCCCTTATCTGGGCATGAGCAGTTCTTC
cdr3_aa: CASSPLSGHEQFF

d_call: TRBD2
v_call: TRBV5-1
clone_size: .
j_call: TRBJ2-5
cdr3_nt: TGCGCCAGCAGCTCACCGGGACTAGCGACTCTGCGGGAGACCCAGTACTTC
cdr3_aa: CASSSPGLATLRETQYF

d_call: .
v_call: TRBV5-4
clone_size: .
j_call: TRBJ2-7
cdr3_nt: TGTGCCAGCAGTCTTATCGACTCCTTTGGCGACGAGCAGTACTTC
cdr3_aa: CASSLIDSFGDEQYF

d_call: TRBD1
v_call: TRBV5-5
clone_size: .
j_call: TRBJ1-5
cdr3_nt: TGTGCCAGCAGCTCCATAGCCGGGACAGCAAATCAGCCCCAGCATTTT
cdr3_aa: CASSSIAGTANQPQHF

d_call: TRBD1
v_call: TRBV5-5
clone_size: .
j_call: TRBJ2-1
cdr3_nt: TGTGCCAGCAGCTTCCGGACAGGGGCAGGGGACAATGAGCAGTTCTTC
cdr3_aa: CASSFRTGAGDNEQFF

d_call: .
v_call: TRBV18
clone_size: .
j_call: TRBJ1-2
cdr3_nt: TGTGCCAGCTCACCGTCGGGGGTCAACTATGGCTACACCTTC
cdr3_aa: CASSPSGVNYGYTF

d_call: .
v_call: TRBV18
clone_size: .
j_call: TRBJ1-1
cdr3_nt: TGTGCCAGCTCACCACCGTGGTCTCCGGGGACTGAAGCTTTCTTT
cdr3_aa: CASSPPWSPGTEAFF

d_call: .
v_call: TRBV28
clone_size: once
j_call: TRBJ2-7
cdr3_nt: TGTGCCAGCAATGTAGGAACGGTGCGGAACGAGCAGTACTTC
cdr3_aa: CASNVGTVRNEQYF

d_call: TRBD1
v_call: TRBV5-4
clone_size: .
j_call: TRBJ2-7
cdr3_nt: TGTGCCAGCAGCCCGAGGACAGGACAAACCTACGAGCAGTACTTC
cdr3_aa: CASSPRTGQTYEQYF

d_call: TRBD1
v_call: TRBV27
clone_size: .
j_call: TRBJ1-5
cdr3_nt: TGTGCCAGCAGTGCCGGGACAGGGGGCGGTCAGCCCCAGCATTTT
cdr3_aa: CASSAGTGGGQPQHF

d_call: TRBD1
v_call: TRBV2
clone_size: .
j_call: TRBJ1-1
cdr3_nt: TGTGCCAGCAGTGAATTGGCAGGGGGCAACACTGAAGCTTTCTTT
cdr3_aa: CASSELAGGNTEAFF

d_call: .
v_call: TRBV2
clone_size: .
j_call: TRBJ2-2
cdr3_nt: TGTGCCAGCAGTGAAGGGGGCGGCGTGGGGACCGGGGAGCTGTTTTTT
cdr3_aa: CASSEGGGVGTGELFF

d_call: TRBD2
v_call: TRBV4-2
clone_size: .
j_call: TRBJ2-7
cdr3_nt: TGTGCCAGCAGCCGGCCCCGGGAGGGCGCGTCGCCTAACTACGAGCAGTACTTC
cdr3_aa: CASSRPREGASPNYEQYF

d_call: .
v_call: TRBV28
clone_size: once
j_call: TRBJ1-3
cdr3_nt: TGTGCCAGCAGTTTATTCTCGGCGGGCTCTGGAAACACCATATATTTT
cdr3_aa: CASSLFSAGSGNTIYF

d_call: .
v_call: TRBV6-5
clone_size: .
j_call: TRBJ1-2
cdr3_nt: TGTGCCAGCAGTTGGGACAATAACTATGGCTACACCTTC
cdr3_aa: CASSWDNNYGYTF

d_call: .
v_call: TRBV9
clone_size: .
j_call: TRBJ2-7
cdr3_nt: TGTGCCAGCAGCCGAGGAGGCGGTCCCCTCGGCGAGCAGTACTTC
cdr3_aa: CASSRGGGPLGEQYF

d_call: TRBD1
v_call: TRBV29-1
clone_size: .
j_call: TRBJ1-3
cdr3_nt: TGCAGCGTTGAAGATTGGGACAGCGGAAACACCATATATTTT
cdr3_aa: CSVEDWDSGNTIYF

d_call: .
v_call: TRBV5-6
clone_size: .
j_call: TRBJ1-1
cdr3_nt: TGTGCCAGCAGCTCGGACACGACGAACACTGAAGCTTTCTTT
cdr3_aa: CASSSDTTNTEAFF